This paragraph reports one T cell receptor beta chain. The CDR3 is made up of 14 amino acids. Deletions cut 6 bases from V and 0 bases from J, with 10 bases between. Germline loops: CDR1 MRHNA, CDR2 SNTAGT. Thyroid ultrasound and orbital computed tomography, with clinical symptoms and serum thyroxine and TRAb, informed diagnoses. The authors took PBMCs from 8.5 to 10 ml fresh peripheral blood. This sample was taken from a study of T cells in Graves' hyperthyroidism and ophthalmopathy. Across the whole study: The initial diagnosis was the point when peripheral blood was collected, ahead of any treatment.

Amplified TCR beta CDR3 regions came from RNA transcripts. During a first-round RT-PCR of the TCR CDR3, the HTBI primer set was used. From the multiplex PCR reads, TCRdb called clonotypes with MiXCR, one entry per CDR3 protein. Altogether around 350,000 distinct CDR3 sequences are present, roughly 15% being singletons, with the ten largest covering around 19%. Input material: blood. The receptor's source is a woman aged 25 to 39 with Graves' ophthalmopathy. The V and J genes are TRBV6-4 and TRBJ2-3, with D uncertain. Written as DNA, the CDR3 is TGTGCCAGCAGACCAACATTAAGCACAGATACGCAGTATTTT. Its translation: CASRPTLSTDTQYF.